The 30 T cell receptor beta chains below come from one sample, sequenced in a study of blood T cell repertoires in COVID-19. Produced via immunoSEQ multiplex PCR; TCRdb's table is partial and in-frame only. This table has around 55,000 clones, around 90% appearing once. The sequenced sample was peripheral blood. Receptor source: a human donor with active COVID-19. The donor label of this sample is uncertain.

The rearrangement uses TRBV6-5 and TRBJ1-1; unclear D gene. The germline V gene has CDR1 MNHEY and CDR2 SVGAGI. V lost 8 bases and J lost 3, with 7 bases in between. The length of the CDR3 is 11 residues. The CDR3 is CASSRDTEAFF. CDR3 bases: TGTGCCAGCTCTAGAGACACTGAAGCTTTCTTT.

The gene calls are TRBV18 and TRBJ1-1; D may be TRBD1 (5 bases). Trimming shortened V by 3 bases and J by 2 bases, and 10 bases separated the two germline ends. The CDR3 is 14 amino acids. Looked up from germline, CDR1 is KGHSH and CDR2 is LQKENI. The CDR3 DNA follows: TGTGCCAGCTCACCGACAGCTTCAAACACTGAAGCTTTCTTT. Protein: CASSPTASNTEAFF.

V is TRBV12-3 or TRBV12-4 and J is TRBJ2-1, with TRBD2 identical over 13 bases. This CDR3 is built from 13 residues. V lost 6 bases and J lost 11; bases outside the gene matches: 4. The CDR3 sequence is CASRGTSGIQQFF. Written as DNA, the CDR3 is TGTGCCAGCAGGGGGACTAGCGGGATTCAGCAGTTCTTC.

V gene TRBV5-1 combines with J gene TRBJ1-1; D unclear. V was pared by 4 bases and J by 3 bases, with 13 bases between. The CDR3 extends over 14 amino acids. From germline, CDR1 is SGHRS and CDR2 YFSETQ. In nucleotides, the CDR3 is TGCGCCAGCAGCCTAATGAGGGCTGACACTGAAGCTTTCTTT. Amino acid sequence: CASSLMRADTEAFF.

The CDR3, as DNA: TGTGCCAGCAGCTTCCTAGCTAACTACAATGAGCAGTTCTTC. It encodes CASSFLANYNEQFF. The rearrangement links TRBV7-9 to TRBJ2-1; a weak D match, TRBD2 (5 bases). This CDR3 comprises 14 residues. Between the trimmed V and J ends, which lost 3 bases and 3 bases, there was a span of 9 bases. Germline CDR1 SEHNR, CDR2 FQNEAQ (reference sequence).

The rearrangement links TRBV7-2 to TRBJ2-1; TRBD2 agrees at 13 bases. Germline CDR1 and CDR2: SGHTA and FQGNSA. This CDR3 contains 16 residues. V gave up 5 bases and J gave up 4 bases; unmatched junction bases: 5. This chain's CDR3 is CASSIGTSGIYNEQFF. The CDR3, as DNA: TGTGCCAGCAGCATCGGGACTAGCGGGATTTACAATGAGCAGTTCTTC. Full variable domain (remainder filled in from reference TRBV7-2 and TRBJ2-1): GAGVSQSPSNKVTEKGKDVELRCDPISGHTALYWYRQSLGQGLEFLIYFQGNSAPDKSGLPSDRFSAERTGGSVSTLTIQRTQQEDSAVYLCASSIGTSGIYNEQFFGPGTRLTVL.

V gene TRBV11-2 combines with J gene TRBJ2-5; 9 bases agree with TRBD1. The CDR3 runs 17 residues. Germline assignment: CDR1 SGHAT and CDR2 FQNNGV. V shed 5 bases and J 0 bases; nucleotides not matched to a gene: 10. This CDR3 reads CASSGRDRAVYQETQYF. The CDR3 bases are TGTGCCAGCAGCGGCCGGGACAGGGCGGTGTACCAAGAGACCCAGTACTTC.

The rearrangement uses TRBV19 and TRBJ1-1; possible D gene TRBD1, 6 bases. This CDR3 contains 19 residues. V lost 3 bases, J lost 1 base, and 24 bases lay in between. The germline V gene has CDR1 LNHDA and CDR2 SQIVND (reference sequence). CDR3: CASSIGLENYRAGNTEAFF. In DNA, the CDR3 is TGTGCCAGTAGTATCGGGCTGGAGAACTACAGGGCGGGGAACACTGAAGCTTTCTTT.

The chain employs TRBV11-2 and TRBJ2-2, with 10 bases lining up with TRBD1. Trimming at V came to 7 bases and at J to 6 bases, leaving 14 bases not matched to a gene. Germline values: CDR1 SGHAT, CDR2 FQNNGV. The CDR3 has 17 residues. CDR3 nucleotides: TGTGCCAGCACCCCTTGGTCATGGACAGGGGGACCCGGGGAGCTGTTTTTT. It codes for CASTPWSWTGGPGELFF.

The chain couples TRBV2 to TRBJ1-2; 8 positions match TRBD1. V was clipped by 4 bases and J by 4 bases; unmatched bases: 8. CDR1 SNHLY and CDR2 FYNNEI come from the germline V gene. CDR3 length: 15 amino acids. CDR3 region: CASSVLGQGGYGYTF. The CDR3 DNA follows: TGTGCCAGCAGTGTCCTCGGACAGGGCGGCTATGGCTACACCTTC.

The V gene is TRBV5-6, the J gene TRBJ1-2; 7 positions match TRBD1. The ends lost 4 bases at V and 4 bases at J; junction bases unmatched: 16. The CDR3 consists of 17 residues. Per the germline V gene, CDR1 is SGHDT and CDR2 is YYEEEE. CDR3 nucleotide sequence: TGTGCCAGCAGCCCCATTACCACAGGGGCGCGCGGCTATGGCTACACCTTC. Protein product: CASSPITTGARGYGYTF.

The chain joins TRBV7-8 to TRBJ2-1, with a tentative D call TRBD2 (7 bases). The CDR3 has 15 residues. V lost 5 bases to trimming and J lost 4 bases, with 15 bases between them. Germline values: CDR1 SGHVS, CDR2 FQNEAQ. The CDR3, as DNA: TGTGCCAGCAGCCCGGTAGGGGGGGTGTACAATGAGCAGTTCTTC. Translating it yields CASSPVGGVYNEQFF.

In the case of this clone: At the DNA level, this CDR3 is encoded by other sequences in the same sample as well. V usage is TRBV5-1 and J usage is TRBJ1-4, with TRBD1 matching over 7 bases. Germline V CDR1 and CDR2: SGHRS, YFSETQ. Trimming cost V 0 bases and J 5 bases; bases outside gene matches: 1. This CDR3 has 14 residues. For the CDR3, the DNA is TGCGCCAGCAGCTTGGGACAGGGAAATGAAAAACTGTTTTTT. Amino acid sequence: CASSLGQGNEKLFF. Full variable domain (rest looked up from reference TRBV5-1 and TRBJ1-4): KAGVTQTPRYLIKTRGQQVTLSCSPISGHRSVSWYQQTPGQGLQFLFEYFSETQRNKGNFPGRFSGRQFSNSRSEMNVSTLELGDSALYLCASSLGQGNEKLFFGSGTQLSVL.

Only a few counts were recorded for this clone. The chain uses TRBV19 and TRBJ1-2; the D is unclear. This CDR3 is built from 12 residues. The germline V and J ends were trimmed by 5 bases and 4 bases, with 8 bases remaining between them. CDR1 is LNHDA and CDR2 is SQIVND in the germline V gene (reference sequence). CDR3 in amino acids: CASSSYPYGYTF. The CDR3, as DNA: TGTGCCAGTAGTTCCTACCCCTATGGCTACACCTTC. Combining the CDR3 with reference TRBV19 and TRBJ1-2 gives the whole variable domain DGGITQSPKYLFRKEGQNVTLSCEQNLNHDAMYWYRQDPGQGLRLIYYSQIVNDFQKGDIAEGYSVSREKKESFPLTVTSAQKNPTAFYLCASSSYPYGYTFGSGTRLTVV.

DNA for the CDR3: TGTGCCAGCAGCAATGGAGGAGGGTACGAGCAGTACTTC. It translates to CASSNGGGYEQYF. The V and J genes are TRBV7-9 and TRBJ2-7; possibly TRBD2 for D (6 bases). The CDR3 consists of 13 residues. Germline V gene data show CDR1 as SEHNR and CDR2 as FQNEAQ (reference sequence). V was cut by 5 bases and J by 4 bases, with 12 bases left in between.

The chain is built from TRBV30 and TRBJ1-1, with D possibly matching TRBD1 (5 bases). Trimming pared 1 base from V and 2 bases from J, leaving 14 bases between. The germline gives CDR1 GTSNPN, CDR2 SVGIG (reference sequence). The CDR3 contains 15 residues. For the CDR3, the DNA is TGTGCCTGGAGTGGGGGGGGGACGGACAACACTGAAGCTTTCTTT. This codes for CAWSGGGTDNTEAFF.

The chain links TRBV5-1 to TRBJ2-2; D ambiguous. The CDR3 is made up of 16 amino acids. Trimming cost V 4 bases and J 0 bases, with 13 bases left between them. Germline lookup yields CDR1 SGHRS and CDR2 YFSETQ. The CDR3 region is CASSPGKFTNTGELFF. The DNA for the CDR3 is TGCGCCAGCAGCCCAGGCAAGTTCACGAACACCGGGGAGCTGTTTTTT.

The chain has TRBV19 and TRBJ2-4; 16 nucleotides agree with TRBD2. Trimming took 3 bases from V and 5 from J; bases not matched to a gene: 7. The germline CDR1 and CDR2 sequences are LNHDA and SQIVND (reference sequence). The CDR3 extends over 18 amino acids. The chain's CDR3 is CASSIGTSGRAFENIQYF. CDR3 DNA sequence: TGTGCCAGTAGTATTGGGACTAGCGGGAGGGCCTTCGAAAACATTCAGTACTTC.

This clone has a single count. The V gene is TRBV2, the J gene TRBJ2-7, with TRBD1 as a possible D gene (6 bases). V shed 5 bases and J shed 0 bases, with 14 bases lying between them. Germline CDR1 reads SNHLY; CDR2 reads FYNNEI. CDR3 length: 15 amino acids. The DNA of the CDR3 is TGTGCCAGCAGTAATCCGGGACACCTCTCCTACGAGCAGTACGTC. Its translation: CASSNPGHLSYEQYV.

V gene TRBV29-1 combines with J gene TRBJ2-7; possible D gene TRBD1, 5 bases. The germline gives CDR1 SQVTM, CDR2 ANQGSEA. This CDR3 has 11 amino acids. Trimming pared 6 bases from V and 3 bases from J, leaving 9 bases between. DNA of the CDR3: TGCAGCGTAGCAGACAGCTACGAGCAGTACGTC. It yields the protein CSVADSYEQYV.

This clone was observed a few times. The rearrangement joins TRBV5-1 to TRBJ1-2; 12 bases map to TRBD1. V lost 3 bases and J lost 8; bases outside the gene matches: 5. The CDR3 length is 14 residues. The germline CDR1 and CDR2 sequences are SGHRS and YFSETQ. The CDR3 DNA is TGCGCCAGCAGCTCGGGACAGGGGGCTGGAGGCTACACCTTC. Protein: CASSSGQGAGGYTF.

V usage is TRBV3-1 (or the pseudogene TRBV3-2) and J usage is TRBJ1-1; D ambiguous. There are 12 residues in the CDR3. V was cut by 5 bases and J by 5 bases, with 9 bases left in between. CDR1 is LGHDT, CDR2 YNNKEL, per germline (reference sequence). CDR3 sequence reads: CASSTRETEAFF. The DNA for the CDR3 is TGTGCCAGCAGCACCCGAGAAACTGAAGCTTTCTTT.

This rearrangement joins TRBV12-3 or TRBV12-4 to TRBJ2-2; D call uncertain. The CDR3 is 11 residues long. Trimming removed 6 bases from V and 7 bases from J, with 6 bases in between. CDR3 nucleotides: TGTGCCAGCAGCACTTACGGGGAGCTGTTTTTT. Its translation: CASSTYGELFF.

A note on this clone: At one end, the junction sequence differs from germline, possibly due to a read error. This chain's CDR3 is CASTTSGSSNEQFF. The CDR3 bases are TGTGCCAGCACCACTAGCGGCTCCTCCAATGAGCAGTTCTTC. The chain joins TRBV25-1 to TRBJ2-1; 8 nucleotides match TRBD2. Germline-derived CDR1 and CDR2 are MGHDK and SYGVNS. The CDR3 contains 14 residues.

The chain combines TRBV5-1 with TRBJ1-1; no reliable D call. Germline CDR1 reads SGHRS; CDR2 reads YFSETQ. The CDR3 sequence is 16 residues long. V was pared by 4 bases and J by 0 bases, with 16 bases between. CDR3 region: CASSGRRTAMNTEAFF. The CDR3 DNA is TGCGCCAGCAGCGGTAGGAGGACCGCTATGAACACTGAAGCTTTCTTT. Combining the CDR3 with reference TRBV5-1 and TRBJ1-1 gives the whole variable domain KAGVTQTPRYLIKTRGQQVTLSCSPISGHRSVSWYQQTPGQGLQFLFEYFSETQRNKGNFPGRFSGRQFSNSRSEMNVSTLELGDSALYLCASSGRRTAMNTEAFFGQGTRLTVV.

V usage is TRBV3-1 (or the pseudogene TRBV3-2) and J usage is TRBJ1-1; D possibly corresponds to TRBD1 (6 bases). Germline CDR1 reads LGHDT; CDR2 reads YNNKEL (reference sequence). The length of the CDR3 is 15 residues. Trimming left V 6 bases short and J 0 bases short, with 14 bases between. CDR3 region: CASRRTEKMNTEAFF. For the CDR3, the DNA is TGTGCCAGCAGACGGACAGAGAAGATGAACACTGAAGCTTTCTTT.

The chain has TRBV11-3 and TRBJ2-5; TRBD1 is a possible D gene (5 bases). CDR1 is SGHNT, CDR2 YENEEA, per germline. The CDR3 sequence is 15 residues long. Trimming pared 1 base from V and 1 base from J, leaving 10 bases between. CDR3: CASSLGGSPQETQYF. The CDR3 DNA is TGTGCCAGCAGCTTAGGGGGCAGTCCCCAAGAGACCCAGTACTTC.

The chain recombines TRBV9 with TRBJ2-7, with D possibly TRBD2 on 5 matching bases. Trimming shortened V by 4 bases and J by 5 bases, and 10 bases separated the two germline ends. The CDR3 spans 12 residues. CDR1 SGDLS and CDR2 YYNGEE come from the germline V gene. The CDR3 spells CASSPAGDEQYF. The CDR3 DNA is TGTGCCAGCAGCCCGGCCGGGGACGAGCAGTACTTC.

The count of this clone is one. The rearrangement joins TRBV14 to TRBJ2-3; D is perhaps TRBD2 (5 bases). This CDR3 spans 15 amino acids. V gave up 5 bases and J gave up 2 bases, with 14 bases separating them. The V gene's germline CDR1 is SGHDN and CDR2 FVKESK. DNA for the CDR3: TGTGCCAGCAGCGGAAGGGAGTTACACACAGATACGCAGTATTTT. It codes for CASSGRELHTDTQYF.

The rearrangement uses TRBV18 and TRBJ2-1; TRBD2 is a possible D gene (5 bases). Germline CDR1 and CDR2: KGHSH and LQKENI. V lost 1 base and J lost 6, with 13 bases in between. This CDR3 spans 15 amino acids. The CDR3 loop is CASSPLGGSSNEQFF. The CDR3 DNA follows: TGTGCCAGCTCACCACTAGGAGGCTCGAGCAATGAGCAGTTCTTC.